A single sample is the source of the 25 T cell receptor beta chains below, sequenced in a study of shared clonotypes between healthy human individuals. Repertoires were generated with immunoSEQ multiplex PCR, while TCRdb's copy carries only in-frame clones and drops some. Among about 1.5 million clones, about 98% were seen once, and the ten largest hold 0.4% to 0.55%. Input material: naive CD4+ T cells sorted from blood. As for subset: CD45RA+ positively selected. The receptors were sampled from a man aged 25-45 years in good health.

CDR3 bases: TGCGCCAGCAGCTTTTCCGGGACTAGCGACCAAGAGACCCAGTACTTC. The encoded protein is CASSFSGTSDQETQYF. V is TRBV5-1 and J is TRBJ2-5; 10 nucleotides match TRBD2. Germline CDR1 SGHRS, CDR2 YFSETQ. The CDR3 is 16 amino acids. V trimming: 2 bases; J trimming: 0 bases; junction bases outside the gene matches: 4. Looking up the rest from reference TRBV5-1 and TRBJ2-5 gives the full variable domain: KAGVTQTPRYLIKTRGQQVTLSCSPISGHRSVSWYQQTPGQGLQFLFEYFSETQRNKGNFPGRFSGRQFSNSRSEMNVSTLELGDSALYLCASSFSGTSDQETQYFGPGTRLLVL.

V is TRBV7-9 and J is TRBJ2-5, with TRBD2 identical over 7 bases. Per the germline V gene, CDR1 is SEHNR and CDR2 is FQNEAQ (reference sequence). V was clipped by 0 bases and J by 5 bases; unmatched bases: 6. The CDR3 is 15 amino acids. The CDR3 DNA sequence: TGTGCCAGCAGCTTAGCGCCTACCGGGGGGGAGACCCAGTACTTC. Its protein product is CASSLAPTGGETQYF.

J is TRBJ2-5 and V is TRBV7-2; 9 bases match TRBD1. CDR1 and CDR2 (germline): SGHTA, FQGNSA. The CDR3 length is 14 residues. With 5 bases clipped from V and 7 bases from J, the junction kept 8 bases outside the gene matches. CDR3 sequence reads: CASSAQTGGVTQYF. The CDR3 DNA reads TGTGCCAGCAGCGCCCAGACAGGGGGGGTGACCCAGTACTTC.

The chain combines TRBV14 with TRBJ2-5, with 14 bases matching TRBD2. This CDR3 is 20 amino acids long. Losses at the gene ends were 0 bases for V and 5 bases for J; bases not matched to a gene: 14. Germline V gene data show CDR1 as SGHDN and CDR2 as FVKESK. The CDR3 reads CASSQDHRTSGRFWRETQYF. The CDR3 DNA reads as TGTGCCAGCAGCCAAGATCACCGGACTAGCGGGAGGTTTTGGAGGGAGACCCAGTACTTC.

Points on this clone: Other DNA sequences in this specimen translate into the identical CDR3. The CDR3 DNA follows: TGCGCCAGCAGTGAGGTGGGGGAGACCCAGTACTTC. Its translation is CASSEVGETQYF. This chain links TRBV10-2 with TRBJ2-5; the D is unclear. The V gene's germline CDR1 is WSHSY and CDR2 SAAADI. V was shortened by 2 bases and J by 5 bases, with 6 bases between the two germline ends. This CDR3 has 12 residues.

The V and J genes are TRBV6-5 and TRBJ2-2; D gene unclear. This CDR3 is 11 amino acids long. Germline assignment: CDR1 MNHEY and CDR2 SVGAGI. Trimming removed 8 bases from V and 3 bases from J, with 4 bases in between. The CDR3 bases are TGTGCCAGCCAGTACACCGGGGAGCTGTTTTTT. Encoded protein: CASQYTGELFF.

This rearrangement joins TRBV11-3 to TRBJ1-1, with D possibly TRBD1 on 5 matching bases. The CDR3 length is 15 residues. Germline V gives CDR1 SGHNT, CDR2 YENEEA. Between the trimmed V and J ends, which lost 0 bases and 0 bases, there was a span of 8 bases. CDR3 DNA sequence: TGTGCCAGCAGCTTAGACGGGGCAATGAACACTGAAGCTTTCTTT. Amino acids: CASSLDGAMNTEAFF. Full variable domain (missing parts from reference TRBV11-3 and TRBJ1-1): EAGVVQSPRYKIIEKKQPVAFWCNPISGHNTLYWYLQNLGQGPELLIRYENEEAVDDSQLPKDRFSAERLKGVDSTLKIQPAELGDSAVYLCASSLDGAMNTEAFFGQGTRLTVV.

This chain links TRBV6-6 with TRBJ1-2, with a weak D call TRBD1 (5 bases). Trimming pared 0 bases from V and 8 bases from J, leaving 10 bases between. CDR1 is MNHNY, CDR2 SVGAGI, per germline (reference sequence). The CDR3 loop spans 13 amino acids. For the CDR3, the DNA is TGTGCCAGCAGTTACTCCCCAGGGAGAGGCTACACCTTC. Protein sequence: CASSYSPGRGYTF.

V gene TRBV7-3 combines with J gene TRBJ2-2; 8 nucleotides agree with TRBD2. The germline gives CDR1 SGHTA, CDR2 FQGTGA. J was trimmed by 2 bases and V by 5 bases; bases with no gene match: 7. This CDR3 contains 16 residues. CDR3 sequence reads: CASSPQLAVNTGELFF. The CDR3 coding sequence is TGTGCCAGCAGCCCACAACTAGCGGTTAACACCGGGGAGCTGTTTTTT.

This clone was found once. CDR3 sequence (DNA): TGTGCCAGCAGCGCCGCAAGGGATACCTACGAGCAGTACTTC. Translation: CASSAARDTYEQYF. The genes are TRBV9 and TRBJ2-7; unclear D gene. Deletions cut 3 bases from V and 2 bases from J, with 12 bases between. The CDR3 runs 14 residues. Germline CDR1 is SGDLS and CDR2 is YYNGEE.

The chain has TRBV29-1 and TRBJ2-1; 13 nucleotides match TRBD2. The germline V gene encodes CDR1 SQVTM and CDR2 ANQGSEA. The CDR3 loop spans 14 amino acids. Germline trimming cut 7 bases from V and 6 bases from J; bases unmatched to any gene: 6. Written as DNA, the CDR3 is TGCAGCGCCGGACTAGCGGGAGCGGGCAATGAGCAGTTCTTC. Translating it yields CSAGLAGAGNEQFF.

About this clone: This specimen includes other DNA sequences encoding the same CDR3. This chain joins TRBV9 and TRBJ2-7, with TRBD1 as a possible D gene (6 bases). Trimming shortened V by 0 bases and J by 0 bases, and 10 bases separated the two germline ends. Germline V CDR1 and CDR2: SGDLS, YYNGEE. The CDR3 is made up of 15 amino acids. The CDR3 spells CASSVAPGHSYEQYF. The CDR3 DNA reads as TGTGCCAGCAGCGTAGCACCGGGACACTCCTACGAGCAGTACTTC.

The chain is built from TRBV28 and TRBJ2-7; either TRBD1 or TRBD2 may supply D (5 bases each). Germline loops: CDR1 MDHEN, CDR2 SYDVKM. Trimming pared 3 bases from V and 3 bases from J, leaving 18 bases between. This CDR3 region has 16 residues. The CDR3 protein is CASSFILGDLDYEQYF. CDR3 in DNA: TGTGCCAGCAGTTTTATTCTTGGGGACCTTGACTACGAGCAGTACTTC.

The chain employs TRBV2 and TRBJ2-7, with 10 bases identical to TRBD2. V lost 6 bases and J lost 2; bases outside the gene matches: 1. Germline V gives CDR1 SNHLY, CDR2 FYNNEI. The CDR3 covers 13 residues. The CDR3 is CASRLAGPYEQYF. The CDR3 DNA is TGTGCCAGCAGACTAGCGGGGCCCTACGAGCAGTACTTC.

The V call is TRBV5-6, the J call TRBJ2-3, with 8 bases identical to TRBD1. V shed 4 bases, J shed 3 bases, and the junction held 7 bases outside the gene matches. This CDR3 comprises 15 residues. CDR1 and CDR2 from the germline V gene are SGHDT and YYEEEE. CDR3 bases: TGTGCCAGCAGCGGCCTGGACAGGGAAACAGATACGCAGTATTTT. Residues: CASSGLDRETDTQYF.

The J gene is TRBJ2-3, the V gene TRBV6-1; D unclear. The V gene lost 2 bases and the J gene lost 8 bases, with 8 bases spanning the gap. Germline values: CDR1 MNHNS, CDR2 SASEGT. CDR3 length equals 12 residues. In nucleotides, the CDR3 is TGTGCCAGCAGTGAAATCAGTGTTACGCAGTATTTT. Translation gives CASSEISVTQYF.

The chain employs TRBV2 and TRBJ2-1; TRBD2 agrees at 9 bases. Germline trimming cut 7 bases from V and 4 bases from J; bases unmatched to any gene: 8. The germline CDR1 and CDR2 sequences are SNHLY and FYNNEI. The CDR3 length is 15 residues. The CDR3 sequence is CASNRLAGDYNEQFF. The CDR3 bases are TGTGCCAGCAACCGTTTAGCGGGGGATTACAATGAGCAGTTCTTC. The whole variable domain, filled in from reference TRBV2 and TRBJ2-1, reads EPEVTQTPSHQVTQMGQEVILRCVPISNHLYFYWYRQILGQKVEFLVSFYNNEISEKSEIFDDQFSVERPDGSNFTLKIRSTKLEDSAMYFCASNRLAGDYNEQFFGPGTRLTVL.

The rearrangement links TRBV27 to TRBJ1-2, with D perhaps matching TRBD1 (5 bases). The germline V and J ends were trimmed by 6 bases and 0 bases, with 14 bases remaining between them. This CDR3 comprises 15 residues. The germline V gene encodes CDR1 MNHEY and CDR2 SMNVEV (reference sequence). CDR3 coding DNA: TGTGCCAGCAGGCAACGGGGGGGTGCTAACTATGGCTACACCTTC. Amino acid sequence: CASRQRGGANYGYTF.

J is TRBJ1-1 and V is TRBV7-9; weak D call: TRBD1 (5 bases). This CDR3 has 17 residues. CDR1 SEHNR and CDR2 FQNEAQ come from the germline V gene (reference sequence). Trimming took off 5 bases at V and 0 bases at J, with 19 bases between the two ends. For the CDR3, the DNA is TGTGCCAGCAGCCCCCTGGGGGTAGGCCGCATGAACACTGAAGCTTTCTTT. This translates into CASSPLGVGRMNTEAFF.

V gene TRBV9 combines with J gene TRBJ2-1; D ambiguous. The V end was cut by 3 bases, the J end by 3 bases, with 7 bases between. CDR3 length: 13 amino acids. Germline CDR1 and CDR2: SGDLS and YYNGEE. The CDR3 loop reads CASSEHFYNEQFF. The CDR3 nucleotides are TGTGCCAGCAGCGAGCACTTCTACAATGAGCAGTTCTTC. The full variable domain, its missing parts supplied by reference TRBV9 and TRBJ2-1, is DSGVTQTPKHLITATGQRVTLRCSPRSGDLSVYWYQQSLDQGLQFLIQYYNGEERAKGNILERFSAQQFPDLHSELNLSSLELGDSALYFCASSEHFYNEQFFGPGTRLTVL.

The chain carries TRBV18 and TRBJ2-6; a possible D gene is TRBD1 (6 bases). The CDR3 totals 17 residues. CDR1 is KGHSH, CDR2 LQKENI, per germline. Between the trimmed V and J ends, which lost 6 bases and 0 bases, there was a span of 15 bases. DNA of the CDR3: TGTGCCAGCTCTCCCCTCGGACAGAGCTCTGGGGCCAACGTCCTGACTTTC. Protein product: CASSPLGQSSGANVLTF.

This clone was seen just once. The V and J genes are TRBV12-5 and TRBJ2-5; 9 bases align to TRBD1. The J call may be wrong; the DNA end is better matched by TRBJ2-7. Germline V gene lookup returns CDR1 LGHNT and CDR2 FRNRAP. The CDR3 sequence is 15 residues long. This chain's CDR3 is CASGLRRTGVYEQYF. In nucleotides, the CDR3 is TGTGCTAGTGGTTTGAGACGGACAGGGGTCTACGAGCAGTACTTC.

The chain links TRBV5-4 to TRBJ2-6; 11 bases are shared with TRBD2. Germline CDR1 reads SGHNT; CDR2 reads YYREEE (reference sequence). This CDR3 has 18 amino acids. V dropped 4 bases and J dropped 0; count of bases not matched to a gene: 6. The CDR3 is CASSPGTSGFSGANVLTF. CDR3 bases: TGTGCCAGCAGCCCGGGGACTAGCGGCTTCTCTGGGGCCAACGTCCTGACTTTC.

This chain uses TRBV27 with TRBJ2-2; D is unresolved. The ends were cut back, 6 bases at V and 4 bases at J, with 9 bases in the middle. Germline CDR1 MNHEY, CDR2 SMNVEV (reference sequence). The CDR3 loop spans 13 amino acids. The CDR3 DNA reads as TGTGCCAGCAGCCAAACAGCCACCGGGGAGCTGTTTTTT. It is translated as CASSQTATGELFF.

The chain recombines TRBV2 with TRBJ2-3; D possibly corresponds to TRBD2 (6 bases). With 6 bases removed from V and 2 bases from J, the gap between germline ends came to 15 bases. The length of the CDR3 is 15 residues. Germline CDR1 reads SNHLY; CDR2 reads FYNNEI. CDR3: CASRTGTLVTDTQYF. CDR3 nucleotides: TGTGCCAGCAGGACCGGGACTCTTGTCACAGATACGCAGTATTTT.